This T cell receptor beta chain is from a study of cytomegalovirus exposure and HLA in healthy donors. Researchers ran the PCR with 60 Vbeta and 13 Jbeta primers. TCRdb keeps only in-frame clones here, not all; method: immunoSEQ multiplex PCR. The repertoire has about 160,000 clones, 60% to 85% of them found once; the top ten carry about 1.3%. Germline V gives CDR1 MNHEY, CDR2 SMNVEV (reference sequence). This CDR3 is 14 amino acids long. This TCR came from a woman younger than 45 in good health and CMV-seronegative. This chain uses TRBV27 with TRBJ2-5; 8 bases are shared with TRBD1. The DNA end lines up better with TRBJ2-7; the J call may be wrong. Input material: PBMCs. The CDR3 reads CASSLGQGPYEQYF. For the CDR3, the DNA is TGTGCCAGCAGTTTAGGACAGGGTCCCTACGAGCAGTACTTC.